This TCR beta chain was sequenced in a study of molecular identifiers for immune sequencing clone quantification (dated 2018 in TCRdb). For the wider study: For a replicate experiment, RNA from around 20,000 or 100,000 naive CD8 T cells was divided into five aliquots, of which four were sequenced. CD8 T cells were used in a methods study to benchmark molecular-identifier clustering-based TCR repertoire sequencing (MIDCIRS) and TCR RNA copy counting. Paper-wide results and their limitations: Highly expanded clone sizes could be underestimated if identical TCR molecules share a barcode. Modeling gave roughly 2.9 recovered TCR RNA copies per cell versus around 10 by digital PCR, implying roughly 29% capture efficiency. When barcode sub-clustering was omitted, TCR diversity was inflated by chimeric consensus sequences, with chimeras reaching as high as 47%. Clones above 20 RNA copies held over 99% of molecules in CMV-specific effector cells but under 1% in naive cells. The naive libraries included spiked-in Jurkat TCR RNA (roughly nine copies' worth), and this Jurkat TCR RNA is not part of the donor repertoire. Spiked-in Jurkat TCR RNA equal to a single cell's worth was reported to be detectable even within 1,100,000 naive CD8 T cells.

In the case of this clonotype: The antigen it recognizes is unknown. Qualities for individual bases were not recorded, and no much larger clone is one base off.

The CDR3 measures 12 amino acids from cysteine to phenylalanine. Only the CDR3 part of the read is kept: 36 bases, read in frame from the first base. The germline V gene (reference sequence) gives CDR1 as LNHDA and CDR2 as SQIVND. Relative to germline, V is 5 bases shorter and J is 9 bases shorter, with 11 bases between their ends. The library came from PCR. Reads for this sample came from a NextSeq 500. Preparation of bulk TCR libraries followed a previously described approach, with the TCR primers listed in Table S5. Purification of total RNA was performed with the Qiagen AllPrep DNA/RNA kit. Reads from multiple sequencing runs of the same library were pooled before analysis. Regarding the original processing steps: Reads were retained only if the reads had an exact TCR constant sequence, and the retained reads were trimmed to 150 nt and grouped according to their 12-nt molecular barcodes. Reads inside each barcode group were sub-clustered using a 15% Levenshtein threshold, and a quality-weighted consensus sequence was constructed for each RNA molecule. Non-functional sequences were discarded, and so were lower-count sequences lying one edit away from another sequence. On the basis of fitting two negative binomial distributions, barcode sub-clusters with fewer than 20% of the maximum read count were discarded. The raw public reads went through TCRdb reprocessing: fastp at Q25, MiXCR clone calling, in-frame beta chains kept. Entries that share a CDR3 protein sequence are merged under the most common genes and DNA. These V and J calls originate from TCRdb's pipeline instead of the authors' own analysis. The sample table lists roughly 300,000 distinct CDR3 sequences, roughly 23% of them with a count of one. The ten largest clonotypes hold about 0.71% of the sample.

Libraries of naive CD8 T cells were built from anywhere between about 17,000 and 1,000,000 sorted cells, with 10%, 30% or 50% of the purified RNA used. On a BD FACSAria II, naive CD8 T cells were FACS-sorted as CD8+CD4-CCR7+CD45RA+ and collected into RLT Plus buffer. To test detection sensitivity, Jurkat RNA equal to ten TCR copies was added to samples of about 17,000-1,100,000 naive CD8 T cells. Enrichment of CD8 T cells was done with RosetteSep CD8+ T Cell Enrichment Cocktail plus Ficoll-Paque, and ACK red cell lysis came afterward. The chain joins TRBV19 to TRBJ2-1, with the D segment identity uncertain. Sequencing was done on a sample of naive CD8+ T cells from blood, with Jurkat cell RNA spiked in. The sample's cell subset or site, from its label and the paper: FACS-sorted CD8+CD4-CCR7+CD45RA+ naive T cells. The clonotype comes from a human donor in good health. Some libraries in this study had Jurkat cell RNA spiked in. CDR3 reads: CASSLSVTEQFF. The DNA is TGTGCCAGTAGTCTATCCGTCACTGAGCAGTTCTTC. The entire variable domain, with the stretches around the CDR3 drawn from the reference TRBV19 and TRBJ2-1 proteins, is DGGITQSPKYLFRKEGQNVTLSCEQNLNHDAMYWYRQDPGQGLRLIYYSQIVNDFQKGDIAEGYSVSREKKESFPLTVTSAQKNPTAFYLCASSLSVTEQFFGPGTRLTVL.